This record looks at one T cell receptor beta chain sequence and its context. A single record per CDR3 protein comes from TCRdb applying MiXCR to the RACE reads. The sample shows approximately 110,000 distinct CDR3 sequences, under 40% of them seen only once. This record belongs to a study of human T cells and chemical hapten exposure. Time point here: patch test 3, about 24 weeks after DPC sensitization. Treatment meaning: therapeutic diphenylcyclopropenone sensitization with weekly scalp DPC. Trimming removed 7 bases from V and 0 bases from J, with 7 bases in between. The CDR3 contains 13 residues. The chain recombines TRBV12-3 or TRBV12-4 with TRBJ2-1; D remains unclear. Sequencing used whole blood, obtained in connection with sensitization to the hapten diphenylcyclopropenone (DPC). The clonotype comes from a man aged 40-50 years with alopecia areata. Some clones in this sample may be carry-over from other donors' samples. CDR3 amino acids: CASNTDSYNEQFF. In nucleotides, the CDR3 is TGTGCCAGCAATACGGACTCCTACAATGAGCAGTTCTTC.